A single sample is the source of the 4 T cell receptor beta chains below, sequenced in a study of shared clonotypes between healthy human individuals. Sequenced by immunoSEQ multiplex PCR; TCRdb stores in-frame clones only, minus some. The sample contains some 2.4 million clones, under 95% of which appear only once. Material: naive CD4+ T cells from PBMCs. Subset: CD45RA+ positively selected. These receptors came from a man younger than 30 in good health. Some clones in this sample may be carry-over from other donors' samples.

J is TRBJ2-5 and V is TRBV27; 9 bases align to TRBD2. V lost 5 bases to trimming and J lost 5 bases; unmatched junction nucleotides: 15. Germline assignment: CDR1 MNHEY and CDR2 SMNVEV (reference sequence). This CDR3 spans 17 amino acids. CDR3 coding DNA: TGTGCCAGCAGTCCTCGGATAGCGGGAGTTAAGCGGGAGACCCAGTACTTC. Its protein product is CASSPRIAGVKRETQYF.

With regard to this clone: The same CDR3 arises from other DNA sequences in this sample as well. This rearrangement joins TRBV5-1 to TRBJ2-5; D unclear. Trimming pared 0 bases from V and 1 base from J, leaving 10 bases between. The CDR3 covers 15 residues. Germline values: CDR1 SGHRS, CDR2 YFSETQ. CDR3 sequence reads: CASSLDSGPQETQYF. In DNA, the CDR3 is TGCGCCAGCAGCTTGGATTCCGGGCCCCAAGAGACCCAGTACTTC.

The DNA of the CDR3 is TGTGCCAGCAGCGTAGGAAGAAACTACGAGCAGTACTTC. Translation gives CASSVGRNYEQYF. The chain is built from TRBV9 and TRBJ2-7; no clear D. Trimming left V 0 bases short and J 3 bases short, with 7 bases between. This CDR3 comprises 13 residues. Germline V CDR1 and CDR2: SGDLS, YYNGEE.

The chain employs TRBV5-6 and TRBJ1-1, with no clear D. Germline CDR1 is SGHDT and CDR2 is YYEEEE. The V end lost 2 bases, the J end lost 5 bases, and 7 bases lay between the germline ends. The CDR3 runs 12 residues. The CDR3 nucleotides read TGTGCCAGCAGCTTCCAAAGAACTGAAGCTTTCTTT. It specifies CASSFQRTEAFF.